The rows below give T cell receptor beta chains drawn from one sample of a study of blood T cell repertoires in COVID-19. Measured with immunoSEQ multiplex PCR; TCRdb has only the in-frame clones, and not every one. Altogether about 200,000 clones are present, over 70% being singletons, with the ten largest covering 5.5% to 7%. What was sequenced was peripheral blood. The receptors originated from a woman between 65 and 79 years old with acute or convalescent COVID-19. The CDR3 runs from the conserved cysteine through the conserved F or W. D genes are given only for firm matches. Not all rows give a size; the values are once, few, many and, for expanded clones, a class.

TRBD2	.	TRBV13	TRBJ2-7	CASSLGEGSYEQYF	TGTGCCAGCAGCCTAGGGGAGGGATCTTACGAGCAGTACTTC
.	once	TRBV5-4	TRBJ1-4	CASSFGTNEKLFF	TGTGCCAGCAGCTTCGGTACTAATGAAAAACTGTTTTTT
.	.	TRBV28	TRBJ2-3	CASSFRASSGDTQYF	TGTGCCAGCAGTTTTAGGGCCTCCTCGGGGGATACGCAGTATTTT
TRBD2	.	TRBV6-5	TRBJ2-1	CASSTSVPSYNEQFF	TGTGCCAGCAGCACTAGCGTTCCTTCCTACAATGAGCAGTTCTTC
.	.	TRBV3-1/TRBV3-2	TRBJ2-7	CASSQYGGHTYEQYF	TGTGCCAGCAGCCAGTATGGCGGGCACACCTACGAGCAGTACTTC
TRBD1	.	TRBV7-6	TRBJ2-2	CASSRQTGAGTGELFF	TGTGCCAGCAGCCGACAGACAGGGGCGGGGACCGGGGAGCTGTTTTTT
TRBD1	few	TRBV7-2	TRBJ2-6	CASSLMAGGRSGANVLTF	TGTGCCAGCAGCTTAATGGCAGGGGGTAGATCTGGGGCCAACGTCCTGACTTTC
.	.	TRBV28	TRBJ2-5	CASNRVRRGETQYF	TGTGCCAGCAACAGGGTCAGACGGGGAGAGACCCAGTACTTC
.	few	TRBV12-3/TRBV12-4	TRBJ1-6	CASSFGTEAPLHF	TGTGCCAGCAGTTTCGGGACTGAAGCGCCCCTCCACTTT
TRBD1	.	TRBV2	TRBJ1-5	CASRPGTDSNQPQHF	TGTGCCAGCAGACCGGGGACAGATAGCAATCAGCCCCAGCATTTT
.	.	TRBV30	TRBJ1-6	CAWSVMGVTYNSPLHF	TGTGCCTGGAGTGTAATGGGAGTAACCTATAATTCACCCCTCCACTTT
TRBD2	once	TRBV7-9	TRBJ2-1	CASSLLAGGASEQFF	TGTGCCAGCAGCTTACTAGCGGGAGGGGCCAGCGAGCAGTTCTTC
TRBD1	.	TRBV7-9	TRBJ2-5	CASDRGVETQYF	TGTGCCAGTGACAGGGGAGTGGAGACCCAGTACTTC
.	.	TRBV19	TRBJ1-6	CASSPNQGSSYNSPLHF	TGTGCCAGTAGTCCCAACCAGGGGAGCTCCTATAATTCACCCCTCCACTTT
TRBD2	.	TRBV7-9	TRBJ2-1	CASSWTSGRTQNEQFF	TGTGCCAGCAGCTGGACTAGCGGGAGAACCCAAAATGAGCAGTTCTTC
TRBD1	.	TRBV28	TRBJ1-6	CASTPDRAGSPLHF	TGTGCCAGCACCCCGGACAGGGCGGGATCACCCCTCCACTTT
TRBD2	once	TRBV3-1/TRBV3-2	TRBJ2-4	CASGLTSGGNIQYF	TGTGCCAGCGGGCTGACTAGCGGGGGAAACATTCAGTACTTC
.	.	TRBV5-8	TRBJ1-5	CASSLLRNQPQHF	TGTGCCAGCAGCTTGCTCAGAAATCAGCCCCAGCATTTT
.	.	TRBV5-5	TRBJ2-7	CASSHPGWEREQYF	TGTGCCAGCAGCCACCCCGGCTGGGAGCGAGAGCAGTACTTC
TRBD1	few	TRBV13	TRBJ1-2	CASSIDRASGYTF	TGTGCCAGCAGCATTGACAGGGCCTCTGGCTACACCTTC
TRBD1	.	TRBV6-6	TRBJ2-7	CASSFDRASYEQYF	TGTGCCAGCAGTTTCGACAGGGCGTCCTACGAGCAGTACTTC
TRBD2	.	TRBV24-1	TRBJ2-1	CATSDEIPSGGYNEQFF	TGTGCCACCAGTGACGAGATCCCTAGCGGGGGTTACAATGAGCAGTTCTTC
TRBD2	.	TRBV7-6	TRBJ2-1	CASSFTGTSGDNEQFF	TGTGCCAGCAGCTTTACCGGGACTAGCGGGGACAATGAGCAGTTCTTC
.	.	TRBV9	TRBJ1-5	CASSVGREGQPQHF	TGTGCCAGCAGCGTAGGCAGGGAGGGACAGCCCCAGCATTTT
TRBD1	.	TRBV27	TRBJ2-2	CASRTGQPNTGELFF	TGTGCCAGCAGAACGGGACAGCCGAACACCGGGGAGCTGTTTTTT
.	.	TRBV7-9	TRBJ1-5	CASSRGDQPQHF	TGTGCCAGCAGCCGAGGTGATCAGCCCCAGCATTTT
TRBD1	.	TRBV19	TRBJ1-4	CASTRDSRELFF	TGTGCCAGTACCAGGGACAGCCGAGAACTGTTTTTT
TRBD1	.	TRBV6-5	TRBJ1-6	CASFPGGAYNSPLHF	TGTGCCAGCTTTCCAGGGGGCGCCTATAATTCACCCCTCCACTTT
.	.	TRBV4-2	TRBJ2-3	CASSRGPGTDTQYF	TGTGCCAGCAGCCGAGGGCCGGGCACAGATACGCAGTATTTT
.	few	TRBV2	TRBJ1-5	CASSQESGVGGSNQPQHF	TGTGCCAGCAGCCAGGAGTCAGGGGTTGGGGGTAGCAATCAGCCCCAGCATTTT
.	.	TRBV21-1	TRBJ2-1	CASSRDSSADNEQFF	TGTGCCAGCAGCAGGGACAGTTCTGCTGACAATGAGCAGTTCTTC
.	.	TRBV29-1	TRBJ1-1	CSATSLGATEAFF	TGCAGCGCTACCTCTTTGGGGGCAACTGAAGCTTTCTTT
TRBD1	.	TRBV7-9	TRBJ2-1	CASSAQGAFNEQFF	TGTGCCAGCAGTGCCCAGGGGGCCTTCAATGAGCAGTTCTTC
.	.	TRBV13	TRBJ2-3	CASSLVRGDTQYF	TGTGCCAGCAGCTTAGTTCGGGGAGATACGCAGTATTTT
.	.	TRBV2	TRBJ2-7	CASTSEGRQWQYF	TGTGCCAGCACCTCCGAGGGCCGGCAATGGCAGTACTTC
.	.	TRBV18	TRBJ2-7	CASSPQGLSYEQYF	TGTGCCAGCTCACCCCAGGGGCTAAGCTACGAGCAGTACTTC
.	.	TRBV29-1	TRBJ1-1	CSVVSGYTEAFF	TGCAGCGTTGTTTCGGGGTACACTGAAGCTTTCTTT
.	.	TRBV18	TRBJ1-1	CASSPLPSNTEAFF	TGTGCCAGCTCACCACTCCCCTCGAACACTGAAGCTTTCTTT
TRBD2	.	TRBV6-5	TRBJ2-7	CASSFVAGGPYEQYF	TGTGCCAGCAGTTTCGTAGCGGGAGGACCGTACGAGCAGTACTTC
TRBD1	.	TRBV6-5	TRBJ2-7	CASSRTGQGMYEQYF	TGTGCCAGCAGTCGAACGGGACAGGGAATGTACGAGCAGTACTTC
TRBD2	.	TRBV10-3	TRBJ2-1	CAISEPVGREGPYNEQFF	TGTGCCATCAGTGAGCCTGTGGGGCGGGAGGGGCCCTACAATGAGCAGTTCTTC
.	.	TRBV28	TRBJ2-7	CASSLMGREQYF	TGTGCCAGCAGTTTAATGGGGCGAGAGCAGTACTTC
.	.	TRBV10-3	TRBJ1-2	CAISEVRLPDYGYTF	TGTGCCATCAGTGAGGTGAGGCTGCCCGACTATGGCTACACCTTC
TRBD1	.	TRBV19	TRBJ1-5	CASSIGTGGSGWYQPQHF	TGTGCCAGTAGTATAGGAACAGGGGGCTCGGGTTGGTATCAGCCCCAGCATTTT
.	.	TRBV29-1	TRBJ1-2	CSVDGEDYGYTF	TGCAGCGTTGACGGGGAGGACTATGGCTACACCTTC
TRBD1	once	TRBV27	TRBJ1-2	CASSLAPSTGVNYGYTF	TGTGCCAGCAGTTTGGCCCCCTCGACAGGGGTGAACTATGGCTACACCTTC